What follows describes a single T cell receptor (beta chain). Its antigen is currently unknown. The record originates from a study of blood T cells in healthy people across ages. Healthy Russian Caucasian donors spanned ages about 6 to 90 years. V shed 0 bases and J shed 0 bases, with 11 bases lying between them. This CDR3 has 16 amino acids. From germline, CDR1 is MNHEY and CDR2 SVGAGI. Overall study results and limits: Diversity was estimated from one million T cells, and these estimates were considered underestimates. TCR beta diversity, measured per million T cells, fell in a roughly linear way with age.

Then a second PCR, running about 7 to 11 cycles, was carried out with a sample-barcoded 5' primer and a J-beta primer mix. Every molecule of cDNA carried a tag from a template-switch adaptor with 12 random nucleotides. Each CDR3 protein gets one entry after TCRdb re-called the 5' RACE reads with MiXCR. The sample holds roughly 800,000 distinct CDR3 sequences, roughly 50% seen once. The genes are TRBV6-5 and TRBJ1-2; TRBD1 might be the D (5 bases). The material sequenced was blood. The TCR sequence derives from a man aged 30-40 years in good health. The CDR3 bases are TGTGCCAGCAGTTACTCGGCAGGGCGATCTAACTATGGCTACACCTTC. Translating it yields CASSYSAGRSNYGYTF.